This record concerns one T cell receptor beta chain sequence. What it binds is not known. PCR involved 60 Vbeta and 13 Jbeta primers. Only in-frame clones appear in the TCRdb table, and some are missing; sequencing was by immunoSEQ multiplex PCR. This table holds more than 100,000 clones, over 60% found once. The sample comes from a study of cytomegalovirus exposure and HLA in healthy donors. Study details: Genetic ancestry analysis placed around 76% of the 398 donors that were genotyped in the Caucasian-associated cluster. Findings and caveats of the study: Solely CMV serostatus was available to characterize immune exposure. Associated with HLA alleles at 0.05 false discovery rate in a later analysis were around 15,000 TCR beta sequences.

V lost 6 bases to trimming and J lost 2 bases; unmatched junction nucleotides: 11. The CDR3 contains 16 residues. Per germline, CDR1 MGHRA and CDR2 YSYEKL. Sequencing input: PBMCs. This TCR was sampled from a female donor in good health and CMV-seropositive. This chain connects TRBV4-1 to TRBJ2-5, with 8 bases aligning to TRBD2. CDR3 sequence (DNA): TGCGCCAGCAGTCTAACTAGCGGACAGAATCAAGAGACCCAGTACTTC. Protein sequence: CASSLTSGQNQETQYF.